The text below deals with one T cell receptor beta chain. The data derive from a study of blood T cells in healthy people across ages. The CDR3 spans 16 residues. Losses at the gene ends were 4 bases for V and 8 bases for J; bases not matched to a gene: 13. Germline V gene sequence: CDR1 MNHNY, CDR2 SVGAGI (reference sequence). Through a sample-barcoded 5' primer and a J-beta primer mix, a second PCR was run for about 6 to 11 cycles. Using its own MiXCR run on the 5' RACE reads, TCRdb lists one record per CDR3 protein. The table has about 780,000 distinct CDR3 sequences, about 47% seen once; the top ten hold 15% to 20%. Isolation yielded PBMCs, at least 7 million per sample, in every case.

Sequenced: blood. This TCR derives from a man of 80 years or more in good health. V usage is TRBV6-6 and J usage is TRBJ1-2; 10 nucleotides match TRBD1. CDR3 DNA sequence: TGTGCCAGCAGTTCTTCCGGACGACAGGGGGCTGAGGGCTACACCTTC. Translation gives CASSSSGRQGAEGYTF.